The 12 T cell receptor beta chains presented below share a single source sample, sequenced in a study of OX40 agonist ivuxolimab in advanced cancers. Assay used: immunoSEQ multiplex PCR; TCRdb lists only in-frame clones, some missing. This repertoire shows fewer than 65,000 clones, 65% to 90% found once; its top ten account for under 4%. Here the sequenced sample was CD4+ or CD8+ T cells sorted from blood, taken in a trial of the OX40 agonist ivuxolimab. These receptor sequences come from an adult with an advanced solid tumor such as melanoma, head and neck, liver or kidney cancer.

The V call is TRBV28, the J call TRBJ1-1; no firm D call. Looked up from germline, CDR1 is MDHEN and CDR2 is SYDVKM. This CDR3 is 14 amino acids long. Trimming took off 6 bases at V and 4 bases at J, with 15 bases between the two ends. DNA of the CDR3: TGTGCCAGCAGCCTTGTCCGGGGAGCCACTGAAGCTTTCTTT. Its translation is CASSLVRGATEAFF.

The CDR3 loop is CASSAGQVKNIQYF. The CDR3 DNA follows: TGTGCCAGCAGCGCCGGACAGGTCAAAAACATTCAGTACTTC. The V call is TRBV28, the J call TRBJ2-4; 7 bases are a match to TRBD1. CDR1 MDHEN and CDR2 SYDVKM come from the germline V gene. This CDR3 contains 14 residues. Losses at the gene ends were 6 bases for V and 3 bases for J; bases not matched to a gene: 5. The full variable domain, its missing parts supplied by reference TRBV28 and TRBJ2-4, is DVKVTQSSRYLVKRTGEKVFLECVQDMDHENMFWYRQDPGLGLRLIYFSYDVKMKEKGDIPEGYSVSREKKERFSLILESASTNQTSMYLCASSAGQVKNIQYFGAGTRLSVL.

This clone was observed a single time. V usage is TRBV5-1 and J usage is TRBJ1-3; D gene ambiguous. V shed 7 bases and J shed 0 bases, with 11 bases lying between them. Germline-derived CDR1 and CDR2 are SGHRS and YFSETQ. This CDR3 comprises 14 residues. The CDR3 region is CASAPGGSGNTIYF. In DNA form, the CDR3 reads TGCGCCAGCGCCCCCGGTGGCTCTGGAAACACCATATATTTT.

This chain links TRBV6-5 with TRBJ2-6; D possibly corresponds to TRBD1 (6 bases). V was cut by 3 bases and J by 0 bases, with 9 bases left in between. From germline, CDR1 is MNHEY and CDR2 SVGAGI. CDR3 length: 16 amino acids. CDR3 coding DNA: TGTGCCAGCAGTTATAAACAGGGCTCTGGGGCCAACGTCCTGACTTTC. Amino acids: CASSYKQGSGANVLTF.

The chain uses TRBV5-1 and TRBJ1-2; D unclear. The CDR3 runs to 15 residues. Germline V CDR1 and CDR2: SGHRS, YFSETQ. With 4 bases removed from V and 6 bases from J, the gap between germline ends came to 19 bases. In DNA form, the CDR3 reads TGCGCCAGCAGCCAAGGGATGTATAGGCTAGATGGCTACACCTTC. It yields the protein CASSQGMYRLDGYTF.

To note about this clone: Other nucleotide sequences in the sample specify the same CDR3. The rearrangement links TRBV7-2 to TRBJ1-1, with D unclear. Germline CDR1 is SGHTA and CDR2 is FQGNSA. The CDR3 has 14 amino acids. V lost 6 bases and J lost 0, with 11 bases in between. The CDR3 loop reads CASRPATVNTEAFF. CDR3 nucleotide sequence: TGTGCCAGCAGGCCCGCTACAGTGAACACTGAAGCTTTCTTT.

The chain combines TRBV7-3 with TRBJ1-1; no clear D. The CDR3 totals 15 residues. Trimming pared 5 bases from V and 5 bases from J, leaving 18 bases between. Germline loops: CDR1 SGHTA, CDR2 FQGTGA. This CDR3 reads CASSVVITEGTEAFF. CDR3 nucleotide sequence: TGTGCCAGCAGCGTCGTTATCACGGAGGGAACTGAAGCTTTCTTT.

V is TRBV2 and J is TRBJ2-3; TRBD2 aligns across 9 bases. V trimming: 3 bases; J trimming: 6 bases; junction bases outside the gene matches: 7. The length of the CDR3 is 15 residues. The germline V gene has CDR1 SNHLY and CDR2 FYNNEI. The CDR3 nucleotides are TGTGCCAGCAGTGATGCGGGAGGGCGGATTGATACGCAGTATTTT. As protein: CASSDAGGRIDTQYF.

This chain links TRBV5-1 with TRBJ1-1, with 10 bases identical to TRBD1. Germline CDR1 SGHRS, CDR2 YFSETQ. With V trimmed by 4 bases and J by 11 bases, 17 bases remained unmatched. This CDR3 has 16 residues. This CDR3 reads CASSPTGTGAALGAFF. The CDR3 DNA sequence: TGCGCCAGCAGCCCCACCGGGACAGGGGCCGCACTTGGGGCTTTCTTT.

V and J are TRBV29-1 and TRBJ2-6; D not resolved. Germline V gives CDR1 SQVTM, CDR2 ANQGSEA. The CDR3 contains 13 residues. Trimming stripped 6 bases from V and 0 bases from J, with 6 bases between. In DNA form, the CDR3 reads TGCAGCGTCCGGAGCTCTGGGGCCAACGTCCTGACTTTC. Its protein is CSVRSSGANVLTF.

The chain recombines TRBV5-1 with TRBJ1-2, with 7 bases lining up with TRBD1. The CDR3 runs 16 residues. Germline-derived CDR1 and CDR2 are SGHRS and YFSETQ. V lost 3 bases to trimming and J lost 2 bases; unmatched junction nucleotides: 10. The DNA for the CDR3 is TGCGCCAGCAGCTCCCTGGACCTGGGACAGAACTATGGCTACACCTTC. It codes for CASSSLDLGQNYGYTF.

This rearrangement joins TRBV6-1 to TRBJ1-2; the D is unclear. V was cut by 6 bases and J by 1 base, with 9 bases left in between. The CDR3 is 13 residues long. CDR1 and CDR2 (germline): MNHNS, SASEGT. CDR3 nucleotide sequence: TGTGCCAGCAGCCCCTCGGGTAACTATGGCTACACCTTC. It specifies CASSPSGNYGYTF.